The rows below give T cell receptor beta chains drawn from one sample of a study of blood T cell repertoires in COVID-19. Generated by immunoSEQ multiplex PCR, the TCRdb table keeps only in-frame clones and is missing some. Of hundreds of thousands of clones listed, approximately 90% were seen once; the top ten hold around 12%. Sample: peripheral blood. The receptors originated from a woman aged 55-70 years with acute or convalescent COVID-19. CDR3s include the opening cysteine and the closing phenylalanine or tryptophan. Each record gives: V gene, D gene, CDR3 length, J gene, clone size, CDR3 protein, CDR3 DNA. The D gene is left open where the match is weak. For some rows the clone size is stated as once, few or many, or as a class when expanded; others skip it.

v_call: TRBV5-5; d_call: -; cdr3_length: 15; j_call: TRBJ1-3; clone_size: -; cdr3_aa: CASSSDTAMGNTIYF; cdr3_nt: TGTGCCAGCAGCTCGGACACGGCTATGGGAAACACCATATATTTT
v_call: TRBV28; d_call: -; cdr3_length: 15; j_call: TRBJ2-1; clone_size: -; cdr3_aa: CASSFPGGASSEQFF; cdr3_nt: TGTGCCAGCAGTTTCCCGGGCGGGGCCTCCAGTGAGCAGTTCTTC
v_call: TRBV4-1; d_call: -; cdr3_length: 15; j_call: TRBJ1-6; clone_size: -; cdr3_aa: CASSQDQSWSSPLHF; cdr3_nt: TGCGCCAGCAGCCAAGATCAGTCCTGGAGTTCACCCCTCCACTTT
v_call: TRBV7-2; d_call: TRBD1; cdr3_length: 16; j_call: TRBJ1-1; clone_size: -; cdr3_aa: CASSLLPMTGVVEAFF; cdr3_nt: TGTGCCAGCAGCCTATTACCCATGACAGGGGTAGTAGAAGCTTTCTTT
v_call: TRBV5-1; d_call: TRBD1; cdr3_length: 14; j_call: TRBJ1-3; clone_size: -; cdr3_aa: CASRQGPTGNTIYF; cdr3_nt: TGCGCCAGCAGACAGGGGCCTACCGGAAACACCATATATTTT
v_call: TRBV5-6; d_call: TRBD1; cdr3_length: 11; j_call: TRBJ1-2; clone_size: -; cdr3_aa: CASTGGYGYTF; cdr3_nt: TGTGCCAGCACAGGGGGTTATGGCTACACCTTC
v_call: TRBV9; d_call: TRBD2; cdr3_length: 15; j_call: TRBJ2-7; clone_size: -; cdr3_aa: CASSAGGGSSYEQYF; cdr3_nt: TGTGCCAGCAGCGCCGGCGGGGGGAGTTCCTACGAGCAGTACTTC
v_call: TRBV11-2; d_call: TRBD2; cdr3_length: 16; j_call: TRBJ2-1; clone_size: -; cdr3_aa: CASSFQGLAGVNEQFF; cdr3_nt: TGTGCCAGCAGCTTTCAAGGACTAGCGGGAGTCAATGAGCAGTTCTTC
v_call: TRBV27; d_call: -; cdr3_length: 13; j_call: TRBJ1-5; clone_size: -; cdr3_aa: CASSLRGNQPQHF; cdr3_nt: TGTGCCAGCAGTTTAAGGGGGAATCAGCCCCAGCATTTT
v_call: TRBV9; d_call: -; cdr3_length: 17; j_call: TRBJ2-1; clone_size: -; cdr3_aa: CASSAPPRGLNYNEQFF; cdr3_nt: TGTGCCAGCAGCGCCCCTCCGCGGGGCCTAAACTACAATGAGCAGTTCTTC
v_call: TRBV18; d_call: TRBD2; cdr3_length: 17; j_call: TRBJ2-3; clone_size: -; cdr3_aa: CASSPPPSGGLTDTQYF; cdr3_nt: TGTGCCAGCTCACCACCGCCTAGCGGGGGCCTCACAGATACGCAGTATTTT
v_call: TRBV7-8; d_call: TRBD2; cdr3_length: 15; j_call: TRBJ2-7; clone_size: few; cdr3_aa: CASSSLAGRSYEQYF; cdr3_nt: TGTGCCAGCAGCTCGTTAGCGGGGCGCTCCTACGAGCAGTACTTC
v_call: TRBV2; d_call: TRBD1; cdr3_length: 14; j_call: TRBJ1-5; clone_size: -; cdr3_aa: CASRKDRVLQPQHF; cdr3_nt: TGTGCCAGCAGGAAAGACAGGGTGTTACAGCCCCAGCATTTT
v_call: TRBV24-1; d_call: -; cdr3_length: 15; j_call: TRBJ1-2; clone_size: -; cdr3_aa: CATSAPGGANYGYTF; cdr3_nt: TGTGCCACCAGTGCCCCGGGAGGGGCAAACTATGGCTACACCTTC
v_call: TRBV10-3; d_call: TRBD1; cdr3_length: 15; j_call: TRBJ2-3; clone_size: -; cdr3_aa: CAISTGGVGTDTQYF; cdr3_nt: TGTGCCATCAGTACAGGGGGCGTAGGCACAGATACGCAGTATTTT
v_call: TRBV5-1; d_call: -; cdr3_length: 15; j_call: TRBJ2-3; clone_size: -; cdr3_aa: CASSLAQGSTDTQYF; cdr3_nt: TGCGCCAGCAGCTTGGCCCAGGGTAGCACAGATACGCAGTATTTT
v_call: TRBV9; d_call: -; cdr3_length: 16; j_call: TRBJ2-2; clone_size: -; cdr3_aa: CASSVAQAGNTGELFF; cdr3_nt: TGTGCCAGCAGCGTAGCACAGGCAGGGAACACCGGGGAGCTGTTTTTT
v_call: TRBV2; d_call: TRBD1; cdr3_length: 16; j_call: TRBJ1-5; clone_size: few; cdr3_aa: CASSAPGQGSNQPQHF; cdr3_nt: TGTGCCAGCAGTGCCCCGGGACAGGGAAGCAATCAGCCCCAGCATTTT
v_call: TRBV5-1; d_call: TRBD2; cdr3_length: 16; j_call: TRBJ2-5; clone_size: -; cdr3_aa: CASKGLAGESGETQYF; cdr3_nt: TGCGCCAGCAAGGGACTAGCGGGAGAGTCGGGGGAGACCCAGTACTTC
v_call: TRBV4-3; d_call: TRBD1; cdr3_length: 15; j_call: TRBJ2-1; clone_size: -; cdr3_aa: CASSLTGGSYNEQFF; cdr3_nt: TGCGCCAGCAGCCTAACAGGGGGCTCGTACAATGAGCAGTTCTTC
v_call: TRBV4-2; d_call: -; cdr3_length: 17; j_call: TRBJ1-4; clone_size: -; cdr3_aa: CASSRNFRGLGNEKLFF; cdr3_nt: TGTGCCAGCAGCCGGAACTTCAGGGGTTTAGGGAATGAAAAACTGTTTTTT
v_call: TRBV11-2; d_call: TRBD1; cdr3_length: 14; j_call: TRBJ2-7; clone_size: -; cdr3_aa: CASSAVQGWYEQYF; cdr3_nt: TGTGCCAGCAGCGCCGTACAGGGGTGGTACGAGCAGTACTTC
v_call: TRBV9; d_call: TRBD1; cdr3_length: 18; j_call: TRBJ1-3; clone_size: -; cdr3_aa: CASSVAGTGALSGNTIYF; cdr3_nt: TGTGCCAGCAGCGTAGCCGGGACAGGGGCGCTCTCTGGAAACACCATATATTTT
v_call: TRBV7-2; d_call: -; cdr3_length: 15; j_call: TRBJ1-5; clone_size: -; cdr3_aa: CASRQGTVGNQPQHF; cdr3_nt: TGTGCCAGCAGACAGGGCACGGTTGGCAATCAGCCCCAGCATTTT
v_call: TRBV10-3; d_call: -; cdr3_length: 15; j_call: TRBJ1-1; clone_size: once; cdr3_aa: CAISDGEGVDTEAFF; cdr3_nt: TGTGCCATCAGTGACGGGGAGGGTGTGGACACTGAAGCTTTCTTT
v_call: TRBV5-1; d_call: -; cdr3_length: 15; j_call: TRBJ1-3; clone_size: -; cdr3_aa: CASSLGTTAGNTIYF; cdr3_nt: TGCGCCAGCAGCTTGGGGACGACAGCGGGAAACACCATATATTTT
v_call: TRBV27; d_call: TRBD1; cdr3_length: 14; j_call: TRBJ1-5; clone_size: -; cdr3_aa: CASSPNRGDQPQHF; cdr3_nt: TGTGCCAGCAGTCCAAACAGGGGAGATCAGCCCCAGCATTTT